These 5 T cell receptor beta chains came from one sample sequenced in a study of sequential checkpoint blockade in melanoma. Generated by immunoSEQ multiplex PCR, the TCRdb table keeps only in-frame clones and is missing some. The sample comprises around 40,000 clones, 70% to 90% of which are singletons, and around 12% rests with the top ten. Noted treatment: randomized to nivolumab then ipilimumab (arm A) or the reverse (arm B). Source: CD8+ T cells sorted from blood (inferred from file names), taken from a patient given nivolumab and ipilimumab in sequence. The receptor set was obtained from a human donor with melanoma.

The chain links TRBV7-6 to TRBJ1-2; TRBD1 is a possible D gene (6 bases). The germline V gene has CDR1 SGHVS and CDR2 FNYEAQ. The CDR3 contains 14 residues. V lost 1 base and J 8 bases, leaving 14 bases between the germline ends. For the CDR3, the DNA is TGTGCCAGCAGCTTAGAAGGCAGGGGTCACGGCTACACCTTC. This codes for CASSLEGRGHGYTF.

The gene calls are TRBV28 and TRBJ1-3; TRBD1 might be the D (6 bases). CDR1 is MDHEN, CDR2 SYDVKM, per germline. This CDR3 has 15 amino acids. Trimming shortened V by 4 bases and J by 0 bases, and 10 bases separated the two germline ends. The CDR3 region has the DNA TGTGCCAGCAGTTCTACAGGGAGCTCTGGAAACACCATATATTTT. Translated, it gives CASSSTGSSGNTIYF.

This clone was found once. The rearrangement uses TRBV27 and TRBJ1-5; 7 positions agree with TRBD1. The CDR3 length is 13 residues. Germline V gives CDR1 MNHEY, CDR2 SMNVEV (reference sequence). The ends lost 5 bases at V and 6 bases at J; junction bases unmatched: 4. Here the CDR3 reads CASSKGARQPQHF. The DNA of the CDR3 is TGTGCCAGCAGTAAGGGGGCACGTCAGCCCCAGCATTTT.

The CDR3 DNA reads as TGTGCCAGCTCACCGCCAGGGGGCGAAAGACTCCCTGAAGCTTTCTTT. Protein product: CASSPPGGERLPEAFF. This chain links TRBV18 with TRBJ1-1; TRBD1 matches 8 bases. Trimming took 3 bases from V and 6 from J; bases not matched to a gene: 12. The CDR3 spans 16 residues. The germline V gene encodes CDR1 KGHSH and CDR2 LQKENI.

J is TRBJ2-5 and V is TRBV29-1; 8 bases are a match to TRBD2. V shed 5 bases, J shed 1 base, and the junction held 9 bases outside the gene matches. The CDR3 runs to 15 residues. Germline CDR1 and CDR2: SQVTM and ANQGSEA. The CDR3 DNA follows: TGCAGCGTTTACGGGGGGGAGACCTCCCAAGAGACCCAGTACTTC. It encodes CSVYGGETSQETQYF.